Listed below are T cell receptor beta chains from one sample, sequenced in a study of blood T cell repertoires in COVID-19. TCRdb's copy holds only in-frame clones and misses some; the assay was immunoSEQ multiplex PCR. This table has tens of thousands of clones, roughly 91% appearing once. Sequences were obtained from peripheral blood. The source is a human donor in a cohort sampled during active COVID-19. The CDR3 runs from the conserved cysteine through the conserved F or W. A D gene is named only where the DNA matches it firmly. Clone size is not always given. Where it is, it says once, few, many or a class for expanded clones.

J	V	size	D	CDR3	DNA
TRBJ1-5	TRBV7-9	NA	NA	CASGMGGLSNQPQHF	TGTGCCAGCGGGATGGGAGGCCTTAGCAATCAGCCCCAGCATTTT
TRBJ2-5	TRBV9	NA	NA	CASSVGTSLMETQYF	TGTGCCAGCAGCGTAGGGACTTCATTGATGGAGACCCAGTACTTC
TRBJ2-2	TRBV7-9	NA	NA	CASSLTLGNTGELFF	TGTGCCAGCAGCTTAACCCTAGGGAACACCGGGGAGCTGTTTTTT
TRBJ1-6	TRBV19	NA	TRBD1	CASKSGTGNSPLHF	TGTGCCAGTAAGTCCGGGACAGGCAATTCACCCCTCCACTTT
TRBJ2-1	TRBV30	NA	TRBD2	CAFARGAYNEQFF	TGTGCCTTTGCCCGGGGGGCCTACAATGAGCAGTTCTTC
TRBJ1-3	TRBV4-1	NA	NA	CASNSYPQGRGSGNTIYF	TGCGCCAGCAACTCATACCCCCAGGGAAGGGGCTCTGGAAACACCATATATTTT
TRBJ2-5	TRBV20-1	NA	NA	CSASQPRGRIETQYF	TGCAGTGCTAGTCAACCCCGAGGCAGAATCGAGACCCAGTACTTC
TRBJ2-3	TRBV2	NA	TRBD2	CASSEVGTSGGSHTDTQYF	TGTGCCAGCAGTGAAGTGGGGACTAGCGGGGGGTCCCACACAGATACGCAGTATTTT
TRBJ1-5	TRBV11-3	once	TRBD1	CASSLEMSDRASNQPQHF	TGTGCCAGCAGCTTAGAGATGTCGGACAGGGCGAGCAATCAGCCCCAGCATTTT
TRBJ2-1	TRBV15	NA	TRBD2	CATSSLTSGRRNEQFF	TGTGCCACCAGCAGTTTAACTAGCGGTCGCCGAAATGAGCAGTTCTTC
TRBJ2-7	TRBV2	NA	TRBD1	CASNPGQGGEQYF	TGTGCCAGCAACCCTGGACAGGGCGGCGAGCAGTACTTC
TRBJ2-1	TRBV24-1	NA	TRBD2	CATTPTSGYKSSYNEQFF	TGTGCCACCACCCCGACTAGCGGATATAAAAGCTCCTACAATGAGCAGTTCTTC
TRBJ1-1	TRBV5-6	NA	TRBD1	CASSLDRGALAFF	TGTGCCAGCAGCTTGGACAGGGGCGCCTTAGCTTTCTTT
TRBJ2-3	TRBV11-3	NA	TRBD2	CASSAIAGGTDTQYF	TGTGCCAGCAGCGCCATAGCGGGAGGGACAGATACGCAGTATTTT
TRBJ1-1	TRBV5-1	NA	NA	CASSNPGPRGTEAFF	TGCGCCAGCAGCAACCCTGGACCGAGGGGGACTGAAGCTTTCTTT
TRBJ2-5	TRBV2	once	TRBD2	CATHGTSGVWETQYF	TGTGCCACACATGGGACTAGCGGGGTATGGGAGACCCAGTACTTC
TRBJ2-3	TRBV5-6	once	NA	CASSLAGTGHGDTQYF	TGTGCCAGCAGCTTGGCCGGGACTGGGCATGGGGATACGCAGTATTTT
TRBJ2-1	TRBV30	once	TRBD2	CASRRAGVKGNEQFF	TGTGCCTCCCGACGGGCGGGAGTAAAGGGGAATGAGCAGTTCTTC
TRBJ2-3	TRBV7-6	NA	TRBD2	CASSTGLAGMVATDTQYF	TGTGCCAGCAGCACCGGACTAGCGGGGATGGTTGCGACAGATACGCAGTATTTT
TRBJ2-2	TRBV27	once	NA	CASSPQVLNTGELFF	TGTGCCAGCAGTCCACAGGTTTTGAACACCGGGGAGCTGTTTTTT
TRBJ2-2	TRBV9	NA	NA	CASSVVGGRGTGELFF	TGTGCCAGCAGCGTAGTAGGGGGACGGGGCACCGGGGAGCTGTTTTTT
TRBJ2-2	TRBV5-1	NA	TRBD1	CASSQDRANTGELFF	TGCGCCAGCAGCCAGGACAGGGCGAACACCGGGGAGCTGTTTTTT
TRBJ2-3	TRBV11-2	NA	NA	CASSSWTGGTDTQYF	TGTGCCAGCAGCTCCTGGACCGGGGGCACAGATACGCAGTATTTT
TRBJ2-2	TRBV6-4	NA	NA	CASRREADTGELFF	TGTGCCAGCCGAAGAGAAGCCGACACCGGGGAGCTGTTTTTT
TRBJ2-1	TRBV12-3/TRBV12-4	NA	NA	CASSLSRVGEQFF	TGTGCCAGCAGTTTGTCGCGGGTTGGTGAGCAGTTCTTC
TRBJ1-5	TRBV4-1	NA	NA	CASNQGHGNQPQHF	TGCGCCAGTAACCAGGGGCACGGCAATCAGCCCCAGCATTTT
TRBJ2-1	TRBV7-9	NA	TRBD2	CASSRTSGSHEQFF	TGTGCCAGCAGTAGGACTAGCGGGAGCCATGAGCAGTTCTTC
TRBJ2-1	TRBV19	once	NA	CASSTGQLFYNEQFF	TGTGCCAGTAGTACAGGACAGCTGTTTTACAATGAGCAGTTCTTC
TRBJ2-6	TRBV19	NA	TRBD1	CASSSLDRAGGANVLTF	TGTGCCAGTAGTTCCTTGGACAGGGCGGGCGGGGCCAACGTCCTGACTTTC
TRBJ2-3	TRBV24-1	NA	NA	CATSDPQDPSGTQYF	TGTGCCACCAGTGACCCACAAGATCCGTCGGGTACGCAGTATTTT
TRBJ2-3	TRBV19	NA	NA	CASSLQGLTDTQYF	TGTGCCAGTAGCCTACAGGGCCTCACAGATACGCAGTATTTT
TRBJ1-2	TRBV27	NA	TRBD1	CASSSSGQGLGGYTF	TGTGCCAGCAGTTCCTCGGGACAGGGCTTAGGAGGCTACACCTTC
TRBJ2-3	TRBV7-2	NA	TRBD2	CASSGGTTPSTDTQYF	TGTGCCAGCAGCGGAGGGACTACCCCTAGCACAGATACGCAGTATTTT
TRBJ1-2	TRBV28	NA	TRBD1	CASKGGLAGGYTF	TGTGCCAGCAAAGGGGGCCTGGCGGGTGGCTACACCTTC
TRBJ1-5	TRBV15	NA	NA	CATSRDRAGDQPQHF	TGTGCCACCAGCAGAGACCGGGCCGGGGATCAGCCCCAGCATTTT
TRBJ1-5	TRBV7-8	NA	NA	CASSQARPQPQHF	TGTGCCAGCAGCCAAGCCAGGCCTCAGCCCCAGCATTTT
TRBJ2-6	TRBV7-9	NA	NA	CAGQPGANVLTF	TGTGCCGGGCAACCAGGGGCCAACGTCCTGACTTTC
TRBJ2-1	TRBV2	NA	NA	CASSGAYRGEQFF	TGTGCCAGCAGTGGGGCCTACCGGGGGGAGCAGTTCTTC
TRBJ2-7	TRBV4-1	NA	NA	CASSLRTEYEQYF	TGCGCCAGCAGCCTTCGGACAGAATACGAGCAGTACTTC
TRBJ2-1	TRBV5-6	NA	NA	CASTTAGARDNEQFF	TGTGCCAGCACCACCGCGGGGGCGCGAGACAATGAGCAGTTCTTC
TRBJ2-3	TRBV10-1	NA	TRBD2	CASSEASGGPGDTQYF	TGCGCCAGCAGTGAAGCTAGCGGGGGGCCGGGAGATACGCAGTATTTT